This entry lists 4 T cell receptor beta chains sequenced from one sample in a study of control samples from healthy donors and cancer patients. Repertoires were generated with immunoSEQ multiplex PCR, while TCRdb's copy carries only in-frame clones and drops some. The sample holds over 100,000 clones; roughly 90% are singletons and the top ten take about 1.9%. The source material was blood. These receptors all come from a woman between 45 and 65 years old in good health.

The V call is TRBV19, the J call TRBJ1-5, with D unresolved. Germline V gene lookup returns CDR1 LNHDA and CDR2 SQIVND (reference sequence). This CDR3 has 13 residues. The ends were cut back, 6 bases at V and 8 bases at J, with 14 bases in the middle. CDR3 residues: CASSKIPGEPQHF. The CDR3 DNA is TGTGCCAGTAGCAAGATACCTGGGGAGCCCCAGCATTTT.

As DNA, the CDR3 is TGTGCCAGTAGGGACAGGGGTCGAGCAGATACGCAGTATTTT. This codes for CASRDRGRADTQYF. V is TRBV19 and J is TRBJ2-3; TRBD1 matches at 9 bases. V shed 6 bases and J 4 bases; nucleotides not matched to a gene: 5. Looked up from germline, CDR1 is LNHDA and CDR2 is SQIVND (reference sequence). The length of the CDR3 is 14 residues.

The chain carries TRBV27 and TRBJ1-6, with a weak D call TRBD1 (5 bases). Germline V gives CDR1 MNHEY, CDR2 SMNVEV (reference sequence). V lost 3 bases to trimming and J lost 7 bases, with 13 bases between them. There are 15 residues in the CDR3. This CDR3 reads CASSFPPGQNSPLHF. CDR3 DNA sequence: TGTGCCAGCAGTTTTCCGCCAGGGCAAAATTCACCCCTCCACTTT.

This clone was recorded a few times. The chain couples TRBV24-1 to TRBJ1-5, with 8 nucleotides matching TRBD1. The CDR3 runs 14 residues. Trimming cost V 12 bases and J 4 bases; bases outside gene matches: 10. Germline-derived CDR1 and CDR2 are KGHDR and SFDVKD. CDR3 sequence: CAPGGRALNQPQHF. The DNA of the CDR3 is TGTGCCCCAGGGGGCCGGGCTTTAAATCAGCCCCAGCATTTT.